Listed below are T cell receptor beta chains from one sample, sequenced in a study of shared clonotypes between healthy human individuals. Data came from immunoSEQ multiplex PCR; TCRdb stores just in-frame clones and leaves some out. The profile shows fewer than 850,000 clones, 90% to 98% of them singletons. The sequenced sample was naive CD8+ T cells sorted from blood. The receptors originated from a man aged 25-40 years in good health. Both conserved end residues are part of each CDR3. A D gene is named only where the DNA matches it firmly. For some rows the clone size is stated as once, few or many, or as a class when expanded; others skip it.

V	size	D	J	CDR3	DNA
TRBV6-1	.	.	TRBJ2-7	CASSEHYEQYF	TGTGCCAGCAGTGAACATTACGAGCAGTACTTC
TRBV4-3	.	.	TRBJ2-4	CASSQGLDGNIQYF	TGCGCCAGCAGCCAAGGACTCGATGGAAACATTCAGTACTTC
TRBV25-1	once	.	TRBJ1-1	CASSEGAGIVRVGEAFF	TGTGCCAGCAGTGAAGGGGCAGGGATCGTCAGGGTTGGTGAAGCTTTCTTT
TRBV18	.	.	TRBJ2-7	CASSPNRDPYEQYF	TGTGCCAGCTCACCAAACAGGGACCCCTACGAGCAGTACTTC
TRBV9	.	.	TRBJ1-1	CASSVGGITEAFF	TGTGCCAGCAGCGTAGGGGGTATCACTGAAGCTTTCTTT
TRBV25-1	once	.	TRBJ2-1	CASTRTGNDNEQFF	TGTGCCAGCACCCGAACTGGGAATGACAATGAGCAGTTCTTC
TRBV6-6	once	TRBD2	TRBJ2-7	CASRSKREVTYEQYF	TGTGCCAGCAGATCAAAGCGGGAGGTAACCTACGAGCAGTACTTC
TRBV27	once	.	TRBJ1-2	CASTPSAANYGYTF	TGTGCCAGCACCCCATCGGCTGCTAACTATGGCTACACCTTC
TRBV4-1	.	.	TRBJ2-1	CASSLGRVNEQFF	TGCGCCAGCAGCCTTGGTAGGGTCAATGAGCAGTTCTTC
TRBV27	.	.	TRBJ2-7	CASSLRQSYEQYF	TGTGCCAGCAGTTTACGGCAGAGTTACGAGCAGTACTTC
TRBV11-2	once	.	TRBJ2-2	CAQNTGELFF	TGTGCCCAGAACACCGGGGAGCTGTTTTTT
TRBV7-2	.	TRBD1	TRBJ1-1	CASSSLQGSFTEAFF	TGTGCCAGCAGCTCCCTACAGGGGTCTTTCACTGAAGCTTTCTTT
TRBV19	once	.	TRBJ2-7	CASSIGGLGYEQYF	TGTGCCAGTAGTATAGGGGGACTTGGCTACGAGCAGTACTTC
TRBV6-1	.	.	TRBJ2-1	CASEPDRLRRNEQFF	TGTGCCAGCGAACCCGACAGGTTAAGAAGAAATGAGCAGTTCTTC
TRBV27	.	.	TRBJ2-1	CASSPDPNEQFF	TGTGCCAGCAGTCCCGACCCCAATGAGCAGTTCTTC
TRBV11-2	.	.	TRBJ2-3	CASSLRLAQGTDTQYF	TGTGCCAGCAGCTTAAGGTTGGCTCAGGGAACAGATACGCAGTATTTT
TRBV7-9	.	.	TRBJ1-4	CASSLVGLAATNEKLFF	TGTGCCAGCAGCTTAGTGGGTCTCGCAGCAACTAATGAAAAACTGTTTTTT
TRBV10-3	.	.	TRBJ2-5	CAISESSGTQETQYF	TGTGCCATCAGTGAGTCGTCGGGGACCCAAGAGACCCAGTACTTC
TRBV7-9	.	TRBD1	TRBJ2-7	CASNTGTGTDEQYF	TGTGCCAGCAACACCGGGACAGGGACCGACGAGCAGTACTTC
TRBV28	.	TRBD1	TRBJ2-2	CASERGRGTGELFF	TGTGCCAGCGAAAGGGGGCGCGGCACCGGGGAGCTGTTTTTT
TRBV11-3	.	TRBD2	TRBJ2-3	CASSTRGGGTDTQYF	TGTGCCAGCAGCACACGGGGGGGAGGCACAGATACGCAGTATTTT
TRBV7-9	.	.	TRBJ1-1	CASSPTGQNTEAFF	TGTGCCAGCAGCCCGACAGGACAGAACACTGAAGCTTTCTTT
TRBV7-9	.	.	TRBJ2-3	CASSLMVAASTDTQYF	TGTGCCAGCAGCTTAATGGTAGCGGCTAGCACAGATACGCAGTATTTT
TRBV7-9	.	TRBD1	TRBJ2-2	CASSLGKRDRSGNTGELFF	TGTGCCAGCAGCTTAGGAAAACGGGACAGATCGGGGAACACCGGGGAGCTGTTTTTT
TRBV11-2	.	.	TRBJ2-5	CASSPRENQETQYF	TGTGCCAGCAGCCCACGGGAAAACCAAGAGACCCAGTACTTC
TRBV27	.	.	TRBJ2-1	CASAGTANEQFF	TGTGCCAGCGCTGGGACCGCCAATGAGCAGTTCTTC
TRBV7-3	once	TRBD2	TRBJ2-1	CASSLTSGRDNEQFF	TGTGCCAGCAGCTTAACTAGCGGGAGGGACAATGAGCAGTTCTTC
TRBV27	.	TRBD1	TRBJ2-7	CASSPGTAYEQYF	TGTGCCAGCAGTCCAGGGACAGCCTACGAGCAGTACTTC
TRBV11-2	.	.	TRBJ2-4	CASSLEDVGTVKNIQYF	TGTGCCAGCAGCTTAGAGGACGTGGGGACCGTCAAAAACATTCAGTACTTC
TRBV15	.	TRBD2	TRBJ2-7	CATRGERYEQYF	TGTGCCACCCGGGGGGAGAGATACGAGCAGTACTTC
TRBV7-8	.	.	TRBJ2-1	CASSHRWNGDEQFF	TGTGCCAGCAGCCACAGATGGAACGGTGATGAGCAGTTCTTC
TRBV4-1	.	TRBD2	TRBJ2-7	CASSQGTSGNYEQYF	TGCGCCAGCAGCCAAGGAACTAGCGGAAACTACGAGCAGTACTTC
TRBV11-3	.	TRBD2	TRBJ2-1	CASSSRAGLAGYNEQFF	TGTGCCAGCAGCTCGCGGGCCGGGCTAGCGGGTTATAATGAGCAGTTCTTC
TRBV28	once	.	TRBJ1-3	CASGTGSSGNTIYF	TGTGCCAGCGGTACAGGGAGCTCTGGAAACACCATATATTTT
TRBV4-3	.	.	TRBJ2-1	CASSQARSRSYNEQFF	TGCGCCAGCAGCCAAGCCCGGTCCCGCTCCTACAATGAGCAGTTCTTC
TRBV29-1	.	.	TRBJ2-7	CSVEDLEAVGGYYEQYF	TGCAGCGTTGAAGATCTAGAAGCCGTGGGGGGCTACTACGAGCAGTACTTC
TRBV29-1	.	TRBD1	TRBJ2-1	CSVHPGTGNYNEQFF	TGCAGCGTCCATCCCGGGACAGGGAACTACAATGAGCAGTTCTTC
TRBV15	.	.	TRBJ2-1	CATSRGKGGRRRQFF	TGTGCCACCAGCAGAGGGAAAGGGGGGAGGAGGCGTCAGTTCTTC
TRBV5-1	.	TRBD1	TRBJ1-1	CASSWGQLQEAFF	TGCGCCAGCAGCTGGGGACAGCTCCAAGAAGCTTTCTTT
TRBV7-9	once	TRBD2	TRBJ2-1	CASSSETGRAYNEQFF	TGTGCCAGCAGCTCGGAGACGGGGAGGGCGTACAATGAGCAGTTCTTC
TRBV27	.	.	TRBJ1-2	CASSFAGGDYGYTF	TGTGCCAGCAGTTTTGCCGGTGGGGACTATGGCTACACCTTC
TRBV7-9	.	.	TRBJ2-7	CASSQGLDRRRFEQYF	TGTGCCAGCAGCCAAGGACTGGATAGGCGAAGGTTTGAGCAGTACTTC
TRBV7-6	.	.	TRBJ1-1	CASSLFDGNTEAFF	TGTGCCAGCAGCTTATTCGACGGGAACACTGAAGCTTTCTTT
TRBV6-1	.	TRBD2	TRBJ2-7	CASSEVGAGGYEQYF	TGTGCCAGCAGTGAAGTAGGAGCGGGAGGCTACGAGCAGTACTTC
TRBV11-2	.	TRBD2	TRBJ2-3	CASSDSGASTDTQYF	TGTGCCAGCAGCGATAGCGGGGCTAGCACAGATACGCAGTATTTT
TRBV27	.	TRBD1	TRBJ2-7	CASTAGQGALEQYF	TGTGCCAGCACCGCGGGACAGGGGGCCCTCGAGCAGTACTTC
TRBV15	.	TRBD2	TRBJ2-1	CATSRVTSGRNEQFF	TGTGCCACCAGCAGAGTTACTAGCGGGAGAAATGAGCAGTTCTTC
TRBV7-9	.	.	TRBJ1-1	CASSPGPLVNGSTEAFF	TGTGCCAGCAGCCCAGGGCCCCTGGTCAACGGGAGTACTGAAGCTTTCTTT
TRBV14	.	.	TRBJ2-3	CASSQDLGPDTQYF	TGTGCCAGCAGCCAAGACCTGGGGCCAGATACGCAGTATTTT
TRBV27	.	.	TRBJ2-7	CASSPDPAYEQYF	TGTGCCAGCAGTCCGGACCCGGCCTACGAGCAGTACTTC
TRBV7-9	.	.	TRBJ2-7	CASSSLALLSYEQYF	TGTGCCAGCAGCAGTCTAGCGCTACTCTCCTACGAGCAGTACTTC
TRBV7-9	.	.	TRBJ2-7	CASSYPTEGLNYEQYF	TGTGCCAGCAGCTACCCGACGGAGGGCCTAAACTACGAGCAGTACTTC
TRBV29-1	.	TRBD1	TRBJ2-1	CSVLGQGIYNEQFF	TGCAGCGTCCTAGGACAGGGCATCTACAATGAGCAGTTCTTC
TRBV9	.	.	TRBJ1-3	CASSQNFGNTIYF	TGTGCCAGCAGCCAAAACTTTGGAAACACCATATATTTT